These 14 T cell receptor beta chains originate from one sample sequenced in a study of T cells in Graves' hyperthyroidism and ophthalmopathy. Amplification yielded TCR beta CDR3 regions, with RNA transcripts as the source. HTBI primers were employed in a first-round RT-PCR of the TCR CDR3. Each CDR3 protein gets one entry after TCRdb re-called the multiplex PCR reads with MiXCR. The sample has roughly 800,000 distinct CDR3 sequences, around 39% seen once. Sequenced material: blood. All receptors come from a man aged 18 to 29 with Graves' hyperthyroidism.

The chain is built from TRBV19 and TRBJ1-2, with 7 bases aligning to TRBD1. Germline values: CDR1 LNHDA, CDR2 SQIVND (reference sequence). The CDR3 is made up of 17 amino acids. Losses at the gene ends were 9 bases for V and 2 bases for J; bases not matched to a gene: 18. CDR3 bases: TGTGCCAGCAGCCAACGGGACAGCCTAAGACTCAACTATGGCTACACCTTC. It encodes CASSQRDSLRLNYGYTF.

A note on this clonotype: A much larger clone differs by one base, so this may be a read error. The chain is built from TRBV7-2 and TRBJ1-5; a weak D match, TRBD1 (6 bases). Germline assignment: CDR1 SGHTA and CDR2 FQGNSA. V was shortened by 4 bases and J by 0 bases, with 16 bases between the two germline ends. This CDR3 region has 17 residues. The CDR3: CASSSVAQGHSNQPQHF. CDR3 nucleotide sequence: TGTGCCAGCAGCTCAGTCGCACAGGGACATAGCAATCAGCCCCAGCATTTT. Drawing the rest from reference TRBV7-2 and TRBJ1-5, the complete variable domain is GAGVSQSPSNKVTEKGKDVELRCDPISGHTALYWYRQSLGQGLEFLIYFQGNSAPDKSGLPSDRFSAERTGGSVSTLTIQRTQQEDSAVYLCASSSVAQGHSNQPQHFGDGTRLSIL.

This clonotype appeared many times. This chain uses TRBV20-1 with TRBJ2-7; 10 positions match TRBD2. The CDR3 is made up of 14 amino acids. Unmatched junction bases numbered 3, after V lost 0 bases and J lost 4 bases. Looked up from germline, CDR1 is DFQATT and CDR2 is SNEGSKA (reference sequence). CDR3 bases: TGCAGTGCTAGAGAGGCTAGCGGGGGATACGAGCAGTACTTC. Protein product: CSAREASGGYEQYF.

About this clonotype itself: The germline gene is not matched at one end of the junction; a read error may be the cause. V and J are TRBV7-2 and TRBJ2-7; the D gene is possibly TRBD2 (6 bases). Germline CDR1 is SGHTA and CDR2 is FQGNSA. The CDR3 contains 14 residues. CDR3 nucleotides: TGTGCCAGCACCCCGCCCGGGAGCTCCTACGGGCAGTACTTC. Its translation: CASTPPGSSYGQYF.

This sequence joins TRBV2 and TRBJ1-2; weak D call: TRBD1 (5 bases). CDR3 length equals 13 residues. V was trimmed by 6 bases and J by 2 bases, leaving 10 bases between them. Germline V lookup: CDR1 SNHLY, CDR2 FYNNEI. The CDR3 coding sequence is TGTGCCAGCAGAAGCAGGGAGAACTATGGCTACACCTTC. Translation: CASRSRENYGYTF.

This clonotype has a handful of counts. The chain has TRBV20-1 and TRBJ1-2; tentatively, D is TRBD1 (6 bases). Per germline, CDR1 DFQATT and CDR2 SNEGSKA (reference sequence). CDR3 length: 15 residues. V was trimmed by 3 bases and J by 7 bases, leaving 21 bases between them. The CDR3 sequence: CSARGPDSHRVGYTF. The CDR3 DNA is TGCAGTGCTAGGGGCCCGGACAGCCACCGGGTTGGCTACACCTTC.

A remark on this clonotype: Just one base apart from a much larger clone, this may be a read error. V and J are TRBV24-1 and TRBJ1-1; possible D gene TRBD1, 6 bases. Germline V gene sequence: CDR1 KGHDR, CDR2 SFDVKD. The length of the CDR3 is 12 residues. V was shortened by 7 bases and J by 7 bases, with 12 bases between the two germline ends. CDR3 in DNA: TGTGCCACCAGGGACAGCTTGGGTGAAGCTTTCTTT. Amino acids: CATRDSLGEAFF.

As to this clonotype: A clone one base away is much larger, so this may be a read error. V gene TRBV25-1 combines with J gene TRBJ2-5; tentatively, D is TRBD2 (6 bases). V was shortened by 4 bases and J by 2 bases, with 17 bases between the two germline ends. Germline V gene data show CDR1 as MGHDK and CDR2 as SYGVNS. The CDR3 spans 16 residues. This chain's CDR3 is CASSGGLRDLQETQYF. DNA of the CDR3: TGTGCCAGCAGTGGAGGACTCCGGGACTTACAAGAGACCCAGTACTTC.

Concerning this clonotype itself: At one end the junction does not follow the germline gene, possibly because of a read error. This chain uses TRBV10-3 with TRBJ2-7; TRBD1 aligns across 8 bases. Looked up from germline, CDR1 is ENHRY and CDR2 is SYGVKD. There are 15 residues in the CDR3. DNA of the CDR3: TGTGCCAGCAGTAGCACCGGACAGGGAGGCTCCGAGCAGTACTTC. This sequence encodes CASSSTGQGGSEQYF.

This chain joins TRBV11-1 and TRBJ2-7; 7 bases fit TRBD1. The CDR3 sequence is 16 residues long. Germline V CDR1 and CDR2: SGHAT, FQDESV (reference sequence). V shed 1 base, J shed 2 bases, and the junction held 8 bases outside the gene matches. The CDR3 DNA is TGTGCCAGCAGCTTAGTGGGACAGCGCGAGACCTACGAGCAGTACTTC. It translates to CASSLVGQRETYEQYF.

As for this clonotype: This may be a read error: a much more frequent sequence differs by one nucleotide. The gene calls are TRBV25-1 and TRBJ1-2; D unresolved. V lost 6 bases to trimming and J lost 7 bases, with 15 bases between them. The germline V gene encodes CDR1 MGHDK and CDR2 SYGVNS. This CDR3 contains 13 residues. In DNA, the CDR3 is TGTGCCAGCAGCCCCCCCGCGGGCCCTGGCTACACCTTC. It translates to CASSPPAGPGYTF.

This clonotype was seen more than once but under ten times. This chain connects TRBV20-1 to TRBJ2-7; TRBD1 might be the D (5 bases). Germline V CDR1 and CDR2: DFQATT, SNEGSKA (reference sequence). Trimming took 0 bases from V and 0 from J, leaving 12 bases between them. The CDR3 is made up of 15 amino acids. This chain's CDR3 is CSARDDQGSSYEQYF. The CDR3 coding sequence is TGCAGTGCTAGAGATGACCAGGGTAGCTCCTACGAGCAGTACTTC.

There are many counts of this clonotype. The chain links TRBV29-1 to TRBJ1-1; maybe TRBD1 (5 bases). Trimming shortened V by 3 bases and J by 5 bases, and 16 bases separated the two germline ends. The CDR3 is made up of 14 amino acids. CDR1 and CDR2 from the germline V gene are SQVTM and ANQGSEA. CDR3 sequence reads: CSVDRAQGDTEAFF. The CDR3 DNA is TGCAGCGTTGATCGGGCGCAGGGTGATACTGAAGCTTTCTTT.

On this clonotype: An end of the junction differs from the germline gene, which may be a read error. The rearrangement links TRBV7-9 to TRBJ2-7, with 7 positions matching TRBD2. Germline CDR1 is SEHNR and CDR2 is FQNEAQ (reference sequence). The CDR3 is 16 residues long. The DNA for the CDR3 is TGCGCCAGCAGCCAAGCCCCTCTGGCGGGAGATAACGAGCAGTACTTC. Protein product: CASSQAPLAGDNEQYF. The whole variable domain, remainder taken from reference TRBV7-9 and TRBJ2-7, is DTGVSQNPRHKITKRGQNVTFRCDPISEHNRLYWYRQTLGQGPEFLTYFQNEAQLEKSRLLSDRFSAERPKGSFSTLEIQRTEQGDSAMYLCASSQAPLAGDNEQYFGPGTRLTVT.